The present T cell receptor (beta chain) was sequenced within a study of beta chain features in type 1 diabetes. Overall study results and limits: Moderately but significantly shorter TCRB CDR3s were found in Type 1 diabetes patients in all four CD4+ subsets. Any HLA effect on TCRB rearrangement was left unresolved by small sub-analyses.

Comments on this clone: Antigen specificity is unknown.

Since all of the isolated RNA was reverse transcribed, expressed TCRB transcripts were what got sequenced. Sequencing used immunoSEQ multiplex PCR; TCRdb keeps in-frame clones, though not all of them. Among 350,000 to 400,000 clones listed, 10% to 15% were seen once. From germline, CDR1 is MGHDK and CDR2 SYGVNS. V trimming: 5 bases; J trimming: 1 base; junction bases outside the gene matches: 7. This CDR3 has 17 amino acids. This clonotype was obtained from a woman aged 18-29 years with type 1 diabetes. The chain employs TRBV25-1 and TRBJ2-3; TRBD1 matches 12 bases. Sequenced material: naive CD4+ T cells from blood. The DNA for the CDR3 is TGTGCCAGCAGTCCGGGGGGGACAGGGGGCGGCACAGATACGCAGTATTTT. Its translation is CASSPGGTGGGTDTQYF.